This T cell receptor (beta chain) was documented in a study of blood T cell repertoires in COVID-19. In the original analysis: Researchers report that nucleated cell counts were estimated from reference gene primer amplification. The assay was immunoSEQ multiplex PCR, and TCRdb's table has in-frame clones only and misses some. From that table come the V and J calls and clone size; the DNA was used to work out D and trimming. The sample consists of about 400,000 clones, about nine tenths of them appearing once. Germline CDR1 is LGHNA and CDR2 is YSLEER. V lost 0 bases, J lost 1 base, and 11 bases lay in between. The CDR3 sequence is 16 residues long.

The material sequenced was PBMCs or T cells enriched from blood (not recorded which). The TCR originated in a woman aged 25 to 45 who had recovered from COVID-19. The chain combines TRBV4-3 with TRBJ2-3; possible D gene TRBD2, 5 bases. The CDR3: CASSQDGGLGTDTQYF. The CDR3 nucleotides are TGCGCCAGCAGCCAAGATGGAGGACTGGGCACAGATACGCAGTATTTT.